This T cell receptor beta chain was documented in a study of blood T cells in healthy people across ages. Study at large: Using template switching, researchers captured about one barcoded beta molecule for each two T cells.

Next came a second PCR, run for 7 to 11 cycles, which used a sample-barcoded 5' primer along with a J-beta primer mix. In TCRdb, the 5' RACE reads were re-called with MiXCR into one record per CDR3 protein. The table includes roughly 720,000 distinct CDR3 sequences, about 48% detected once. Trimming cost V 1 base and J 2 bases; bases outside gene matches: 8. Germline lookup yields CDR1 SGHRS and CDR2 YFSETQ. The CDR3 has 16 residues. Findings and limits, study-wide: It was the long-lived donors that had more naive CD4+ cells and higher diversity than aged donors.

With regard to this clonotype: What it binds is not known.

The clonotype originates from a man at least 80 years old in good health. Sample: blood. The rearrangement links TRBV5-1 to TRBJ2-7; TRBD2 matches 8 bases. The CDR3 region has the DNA TGCGCCAGCAGCTTGATCAAGACTAGCGCTCCCTACGAGCAGTACTTC. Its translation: CASSLIKTSAPYEQYF. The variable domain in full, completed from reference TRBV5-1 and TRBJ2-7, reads KAGVTQTPRYLIKTRGQQVTLSCSPISGHRSVSWYQQTPGQGLQFLFEYFSETQRNKGNFPGRFSGRQFSNSRSEMNVSTLELGDSALYLCASSLIKTSAPYEQYFGPGTRLTVT.